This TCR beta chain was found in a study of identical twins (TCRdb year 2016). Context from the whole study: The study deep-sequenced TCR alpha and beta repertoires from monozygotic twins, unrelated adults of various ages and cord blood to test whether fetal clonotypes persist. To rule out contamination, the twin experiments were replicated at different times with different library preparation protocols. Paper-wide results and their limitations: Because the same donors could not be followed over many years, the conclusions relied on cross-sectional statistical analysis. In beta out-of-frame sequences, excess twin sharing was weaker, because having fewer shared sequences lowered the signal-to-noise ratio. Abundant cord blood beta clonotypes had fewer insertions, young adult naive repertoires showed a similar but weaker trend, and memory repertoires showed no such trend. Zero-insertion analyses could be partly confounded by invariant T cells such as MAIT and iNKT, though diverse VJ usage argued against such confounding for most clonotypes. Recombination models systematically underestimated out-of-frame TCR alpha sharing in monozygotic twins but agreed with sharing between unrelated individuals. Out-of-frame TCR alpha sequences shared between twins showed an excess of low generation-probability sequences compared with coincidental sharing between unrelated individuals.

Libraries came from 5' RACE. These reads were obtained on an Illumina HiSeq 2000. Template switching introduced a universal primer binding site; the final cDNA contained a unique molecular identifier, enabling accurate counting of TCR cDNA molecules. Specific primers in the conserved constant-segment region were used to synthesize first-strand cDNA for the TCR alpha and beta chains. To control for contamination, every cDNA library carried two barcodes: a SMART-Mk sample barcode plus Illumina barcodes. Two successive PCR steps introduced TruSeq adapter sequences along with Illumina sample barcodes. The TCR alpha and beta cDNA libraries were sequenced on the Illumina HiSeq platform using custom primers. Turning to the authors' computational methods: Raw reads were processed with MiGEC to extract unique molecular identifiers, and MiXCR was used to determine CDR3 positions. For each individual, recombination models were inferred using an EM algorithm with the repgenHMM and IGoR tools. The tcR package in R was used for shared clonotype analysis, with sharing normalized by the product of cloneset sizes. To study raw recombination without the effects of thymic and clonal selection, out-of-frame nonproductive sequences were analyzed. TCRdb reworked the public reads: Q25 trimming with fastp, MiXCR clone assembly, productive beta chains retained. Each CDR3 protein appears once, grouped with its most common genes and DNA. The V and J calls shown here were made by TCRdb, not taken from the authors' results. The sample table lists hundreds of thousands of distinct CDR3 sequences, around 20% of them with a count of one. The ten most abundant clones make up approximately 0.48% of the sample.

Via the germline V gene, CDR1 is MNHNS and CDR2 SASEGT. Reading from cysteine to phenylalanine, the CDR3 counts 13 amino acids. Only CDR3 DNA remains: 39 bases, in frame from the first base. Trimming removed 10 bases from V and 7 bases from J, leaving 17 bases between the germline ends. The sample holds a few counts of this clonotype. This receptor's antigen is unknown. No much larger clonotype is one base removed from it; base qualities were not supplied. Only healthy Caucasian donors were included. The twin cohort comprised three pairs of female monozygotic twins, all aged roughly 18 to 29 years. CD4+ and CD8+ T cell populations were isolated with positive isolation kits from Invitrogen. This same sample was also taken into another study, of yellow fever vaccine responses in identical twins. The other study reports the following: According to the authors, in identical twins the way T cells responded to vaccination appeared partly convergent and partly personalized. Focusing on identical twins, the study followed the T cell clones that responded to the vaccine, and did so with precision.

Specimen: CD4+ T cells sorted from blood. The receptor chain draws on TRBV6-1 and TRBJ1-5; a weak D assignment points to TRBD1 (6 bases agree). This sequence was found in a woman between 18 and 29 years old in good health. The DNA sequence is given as TGTGCCACTTCCTGGGGACACGACCAGCCCCAGCATTTT. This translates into CATSWGHDQPQHF.